One and the same sample provided the 32 T cell receptor beta chains below, sequenced in a study of blood T cell repertoires in COVID-19. TCRdb keeps only in-frame clones here, not all; method: immunoSEQ multiplex PCR. Of roughly 380,000 clones in the sample, around nine tenths are singletons; the top ten hold 0.95% to 1.1%. Sequenced: PBMCs or T cells enriched from blood (not recorded which). These receptor sequences come from a woman aged 30 to 39 who had been exposed to COVID-19.

The chain combines TRBV6-7 with TRBJ2-2, with TRBD1 identical over 7 bases. TRBV6-7 belongs to the ORF category, with a function that is uncertain. CDR3 length equals 15 residues. Trimming removed 1 base from V and 5 bases from J; junction bases left unmatched: 4. CDR3 nucleotide sequence: TGTGCCAGCAGTTACTTGGGGACAGAGACCGGGGAGCTGTTTTTT. This sequence encodes CASSYLGTETGELFF.

The V gene is TRBV15, the J gene TRBJ2-7; 9 bases are shared with TRBD2. CDR1 LNHNV and CDR2 YYDKDF come from the germline V gene (reference sequence). There are 15 residues in the CDR3. Germline trimming cut 1 base from V and 1 base from J; bases unmatched to any gene: 2. CDR3 in amino acids: CATSRGGLASYEQYF. The CDR3 nucleotides read TGTGCCACCAGCAGAGGAGGACTAGCGTCCTACGAGCAGTACTTC.

V is TRBV10-3 and J is TRBJ1-4; tentative D call: TRBD1 (5 bases). Trimming pared 3 bases from V and 7 bases from J, leaving 15 bases between. Germline V CDR1 and CDR2: ENHRY, SYGVKD. The CDR3 is made up of 15 amino acids. CDR3 sequence (DNA): TGTGCCATCAGTGATTCCAGGGAAAATAGTGAAAAACTGTTTTTT. Its protein product is CAISDSRENSEKLFF.

This clone has a single count. The CDR3 sequence: CASSSPGTSFDGEQFF. Written as DNA, the CDR3 is TGTGCCAGCAGCTCCCCGGGGACTAGTTTCGACGGTGAGCAGTTCTTC. The V gene is TRBV28, the J gene TRBJ2-1; 8 bases align to TRBD2. The CDR3 spans 16 residues. Germline trimming cut 6 bases from V and 9 bases from J; bases unmatched to any gene: 16. Germline V gene data show CDR1 as MDHEN and CDR2 as SYDVKM. The full variable domain, completed using reference TRBV28 and TRBJ2-1, is DVKVTQSSRYLVKRTGEKVFLECVQDMDHENMFWYRQDPGLGLRLIYFSYDVKMKEKGDIPEGYSVSREKKERFSLILESASTNQTSMYLCASSSPGTSFDGEQFFGPGTRLTVL.

The V gene is TRBV27, the J gene TRBJ2-6, with unresolved D. This CDR3 is 13 amino acids long. V gave up 6 bases and J gave up 2 bases, with 5 bases separating them. Looked up from germline, CDR1 is MNHEY and CDR2 is SMNVEV (reference sequence). DNA of the CDR3: TGTGCCAGCAGCGTAACTGGGGCCAACGTCCTGACTTTC. Protein sequence: CASSVTGANVLTF.

The V gene is TRBV11-2, the J gene TRBJ1-2; the D is unclear. The germline gives CDR1 SGHAT, CDR2 FQNNGV. This CDR3 has 11 amino acids. Trimming left V 3 bases short and J 10 bases short, with 9 bases between. In DNA form, the CDR3 reads TGTGCCAGCAGCTTCGGAGGGTCCTACACCTTC. It yields the protein CASSFGGSYTF.

This chain joins TRBV6-5 and TRBJ2-7; the match to TRBD1 covers 10 bases. The junction had 8 bases not matched to a gene; V was cut back by 8 bases and J by 4 bases. The CDR3 length is 14 residues. Germline V gives CDR1 MNHEY, CDR2 SVGAGI. CDR3 in amino acids: CASLRGQGTYEQYF. The CDR3, as DNA: TGTGCCAGCCTAAGGGGACAGGGGACTTACGAGCAGTACTTC.

The CDR3 nucleotides read TGTGCCAGCAGATCCCGTGGGCTAGCAGGCGCAGATACGCAGTATTTT. Translated: CASRSRGLAGADTQYF. The V gene is TRBV28, the J gene TRBJ2-3; the D gene is possibly TRBD2 (5 bases). Germline V CDR1 and CDR2: MDHEN, SYDVKM. V gave up 6 bases and J gave up 4 bases, with 20 bases separating them. The CDR3 has 16 amino acids.

The V gene is TRBV27, the J gene TRBJ1-3; 7 bases are shared with TRBD1. J lost 1 base, V lost 6 bases, and 12 bases had no gene match. CDR3 size: 17 residues. CDR1 MNHEY and CDR2 SMNVEV come from the germline V gene (reference sequence). The CDR3 DNA is TGTGCCAGCAGGTCCCTATTACAGGGGACTTCTGGAAACACCATATATTTT. Amino acids: CASRSLLQGTSGNTIYF.

This chain uses TRBV28 with TRBJ2-1; TRBD1 agrees at 9 bases. This CDR3 comprises 16 residues. Germline assignment: CDR1 MDHEN and CDR2 SYDVKM. With 4 bases clipped from V and 6 bases from J, the junction kept 10 bases outside the gene matches. The CDR3 loop reads CASSSPRDRAVNEQFF. CDR3 sequence (DNA): TGTGCCAGCAGTTCACCCCGGGACAGGGCTGTCAATGAGCAGTTCTTC.

This clone was observed a handful of times. This sequence joins TRBV6-5 and TRBJ2-7, with TRBD1 matching 8 bases. CDR3 size: 13 residues. J gave up 6 bases and V 7 bases, and 8 bases lay outside the gene matches. From germline, CDR1 is MNHEY and CDR2 SVGAGI. CDR3 DNA: TGTGCCAGCATGTCGGCAGGGGGCCTCGAGCAGTACTTC. It specifies CASMSAGGLEQYF.

The chain uses TRBV25-1 and TRBJ2-1, with D perhaps TRBD2 (6 bases). The CDR3 loop spans 15 amino acids. The V end lost 6 bases, the J end lost 13 bases, and 25 bases lay between the germline ends. CDR1 is MGHDK and CDR2 is SYGVNS in the germline V gene. The CDR3 loop reads CASSTNQGLSTLQFF. The CDR3 region has the DNA TGTGCCAGCAGCACGAATCAAGGACTATCTACGCTCCAGTTCTTC.

The chain employs TRBV12-3 or TRBV12-4 and TRBJ2-7; 8 nucleotides line up with TRBD2. There are 13 residues in the CDR3. V trimming: 10 bases; J trimming: 3 bases; junction bases outside the gene matches: 8. Here the CDR3 reads CATRREGHYEQYF. For the CDR3, the DNA is TGTGCCACTCGCCGGGAGGGCCACTACGAGCAGTACTTC.

The V and J genes are TRBV9 and TRBJ1-2, with 8 bases identical to TRBD1. CDR1 SGDLS and CDR2 YYNGEE come from the germline V gene. The CDR3 length is 13 residues. V lost 3 bases and J lost 8; bases outside the gene matches: 6. The CDR3 nucleotides are TGTGCCAGCAGCGCGGGACAGGCCCTGGGCTACACCTTC. This gives the protein CASSAGQALGYTF. Drawing the rest from reference TRBV9 and TRBJ1-2, the complete variable domain is DSGVTQTPKHLITATGQRVTLRCSPRSGDLSVYWYQQSLDQGLQFLIQYYNGEERAKGNILERFSAQQFPDLHSELNLSSLELGDSALYFCASSAGQALGYTFGSGTRLTVV.

A few counts support this clone. As DNA, the CDR3 is TGTGCCATCAGTGAGTCGAATTTGGCGGGCACTGAAGCTTTCTTT. The encoded protein is CAISESNLAGTEAFF. This sequence joins TRBV10-3 and TRBJ1-1; D remains unclear. V gave up 0 bases and J gave up 4 bases, with 12 bases separating them. Germline V gene sequence: CDR1 ENHRY, CDR2 SYGVKD. The CDR3 consists of 15 residues.

This sequence joins TRBV6-5 and TRBJ2-7; 7 bases align to TRBD1. Germline V CDR1 and CDR2: MNHEY, SVGAGI. After removal of 6 bases from V and 7 bases from J, the junction contained 12 bases not matched to a gene. The CDR3 is made up of 14 amino acids. The CDR3 reads CASRWTGGSSEQYF. The CDR3 bases are TGTGCCAGCAGATGGACAGGCGGTTCTTCGGAGCAGTACTTC.

Here the CDR3 reads CASSARQGGNIQYF. The CDR3 coding sequence is TGTGCCAGCAGTGCCCGACAGGGTGGAAACATTCAGTACTTC. The chain joins TRBV28 to TRBJ2-4; TRBD1 agrees at 7 bases. The CDR3 contains 14 residues. Germline V gene lookup returns CDR1 MDHEN and CDR2 SYDVKM. Germline trimming cut 5 bases from V and 6 bases from J; bases unmatched to any gene: 7.

The V gene is TRBV3-1 (or the pseudogene TRBV3-2), the J gene TRBJ2-2, with TRBD2 matching over 7 bases. Trimming cost V 4 bases and J 6 bases; bases outside gene matches: 8. The CDR3 runs to 15 residues. Germline V gene sequence: CDR1 LGHDT, CDR2 YNNKEL (reference sequence). CDR3 bases: TGTGCCAGCAGCCGGACTAGTATTTTTGCCGGGGAGCTGTTTTTT. Translating it yields CASSRTSIFAGELFF.

This rearrangement joins TRBV18 to TRBJ1-6, with D perhaps TRBD1 (6 bases). CDR1 is KGHSH and CDR2 is LQKENI in the germline V gene. The CDR3 consists of 16 residues. The ends were cut back, 6 bases at V and 6 bases at J, with 18 bases in the middle. The CDR3 DNA reads as TGTGCCAGCTCGATCGCAGCCGGGACACGTAATTCACCCCTCCACTTT. It is translated as CASSIAAGTRNSPLHF. Drawing the rest from reference TRBV18 and TRBJ1-6, the complete variable domain is NAGVMQNPRHLVRRRGQEARLRCSPMKGHSHVYWYRQLPEEGLKFMVYLQKENIIDESGMPKERFSAEFPKEGPSILRIQQVVRGDSAAYFCASSIAAGTRNSPLHFGNGTRLTVT.

In the case of this clone: No conserved phenylalanine or tryptophan ends this CDR3, so it is likely a read error. Because the CDR3's place on the DNA is in doubt, the DNA is left out and the CDR3 is given as listed by TCRdb. This sequence joins TRBV28 and TRBJ1-4; the table calls TRBD1, which could not be checked here. Germline V lookup: CDR1 MDHEN, CDR2 SYDVKM. The CDR3 is 12 amino acids in total, end residues counted. CDR3 region: CASSFSMGLPTV.

The V gene is TRBV5-1, the J gene TRBJ2-7; 9 positions agree with TRBD1. V lost 4 bases to trimming and J lost 4 bases; unmatched junction nucleotides: 6. The CDR3 is 14 residues long. Germline loops: CDR1 SGHRS, CDR2 YFSETQ. The CDR3 DNA sequence: TGCGCCAGCAGCCAACCGGGACAGGGTTACGAGCAGTACTTC. Amino acid sequence: CASSQPGQGYEQYF.

The chain is built from TRBV5-1 and TRBJ2-3; no reliable D call. Per germline, CDR1 SGHRS and CDR2 YFSETQ. V lost 4 bases and J 4 bases, leaving 10 bases between the germline ends. CDR3 length: 13 residues. The CDR3 is CASSADGPDTQYF. CDR3 DNA: TGCGCCAGCAGCGCGGATGGTCCAGATACGCAGTATTTT.

This clone came up once. The rearrangement uses TRBV28 and TRBJ2-7, with 7 positions matching TRBD2. The CDR3 totals 16 residues. CDR1 MDHEN and CDR2 SYDVKM come from the germline V gene. The junction had 13 bases not matched to a gene; V was cut back by 4 bases and J by 4 bases. CDR3 nucleotides: TGTGCCAGCAGTTGGCTTAGAATAGCGGGCGGGTACGAGCAGTACTTC. It specifies CASSWLRIAGGYEQYF.

This clone appeared a single time. The CDR3 DNA sequence: TGTGCCAGCAGCCCCCAGGTGAGCGGGAGCTATGGCTACACCTTC. Protein: CASSPQVSGSYGYTF. The genes are TRBV3-1 (or the pseudogene TRBV3-2) and TRBJ1-2; D gene uncertain. V lost 4 bases and J lost 4, with 16 bases in between. The germline CDR1 and CDR2 sequences are LGHDT and YNNKEL (reference sequence). The CDR3 covers 15 residues.

In this sample, this clone turned up once. The rearrangement joins TRBV19 to TRBJ1-5, with D uncertain. V lost 6 bases, J lost 9 bases, and 6 bases lay in between. The CDR3 contains 10 residues. Germline V gene data show CDR1 as LNHDA and CDR2 as SQIVND (reference sequence). This CDR3 reads CASSPRPQHF. In DNA, the CDR3 is TGTGCCAGTAGCCCCCGGCCCCAGCATTTT.

The chain combines TRBV28 with TRBJ2-3; 10 nucleotides line up with TRBD2. Germline values: CDR1 MDHEN, CDR2 SYDVKM. The CDR3 is 16 residues long. With 2 bases clipped from V and 6 bases from J, the junction kept 8 bases outside the gene matches. For the CDR3, the DNA is TGTGCCAGCAGTTTAGGGACTAGCGTTATGTGGGATACGCAGTATTTT. Translated: CASSLGTSVMWDTQYF.

The chain employs TRBV18 and TRBJ2-7; 7 bases align to TRBD1. CDR1 is KGHSH and CDR2 is LQKENI in the germline V gene. This CDR3 contains 16 residues. Unmatched junction bases numbered 8, after V lost 0 bases and J lost 3 bases. The CDR3 spells CASSPPRGTESYEQYF. For the CDR3, the DNA is TGTGCCAGCTCACCACCGAGGGGGACAGAGAGCTACGAGCAGTACTTC.

This clone has just one count. The chain employs TRBV5-1 and TRBJ2-1; D might be TRBD1 (6 bases). Germline-derived CDR1 and CDR2 are SGHRS and YFSETQ. CDR3 size: 15 residues. V lost 4 bases, J lost 0 bases, and 11 bases lay in between. CDR3 nucleotide sequence: TGCGCCAGCAGCCCAGGACAGAGCTCCTACAATGAGCAGTTCTTC. It encodes CASSPGQSSYNEQFF. Full variable domain (outside the CDR3, taken from reference TRBV5-1 and TRBJ2-1): KAGVTQTPRYLIKTRGQQVTLSCSPISGHRSVSWYQQTPGQGLQFLFEYFSETQRNKGNFPGRFSGRQFSNSRSEMNVSTLELGDSALYLCASSPGQSSYNEQFFGPGTRLTVL.

This chain links TRBV19 with TRBJ2-1, with 11 bases fitting TRBD2. The V gene end was trimmed by 6 bases and the J gene end by 4 bases; junction bases not matched to a gene: 5. CDR1 and CDR2 from the germline V gene are LNHDA and SQIVND (reference sequence). The CDR3 runs 15 residues. The CDR3 coding sequence is TGTGCCAGTAGCCCCGGGACTAGCGGATACAATGAGCAGTTCTTC. Amino acids: CASSPGTSGYNEQFF.

The rearrangement uses TRBV7-8 and TRBJ2-3; tentatively, D is TRBD2 (6 bases). CDR1 and CDR2 from the germline V gene are SGHVS and FQNEAQ. The V gene lost 7 bases and the J gene lost 2 bases, with 13 bases spanning the gap. The CDR3 contains 14 residues. CDR3 nucleotide sequence: TGTGCCAGCACCCTAGGAGGGGCCACAGATACGCAGTATTTT. Protein: CASTLGGATDTQYF.

J is TRBJ2-1 and V is TRBV24-1; tentatively, D is TRBD2 (5 bases). Germline CDR1 KGHDR, CDR2 SFDVKD. Trimming took off 5 bases at V and 2 bases at J, with 9 bases between the two ends. The CDR3 contains 14 residues. The CDR3 nucleotides are TGTGCCACCAGTGCCAGTAGCGCCTACAATGAGCAGTTCTTC. Its translation: CATSASSAYNEQFF.

This CDR3 reads CASSPLQETQYF. The CDR3 nucleotides are TGCGCCAGCAGCCCGTTACAAGAGACCCAGTACTTC. The V gene is TRBV5-1, the J gene TRBJ2-5; D unclear. Germline CDR1 reads SGHRS; CDR2 reads YFSETQ. The germline V and J ends were trimmed by 4 bases and 2 bases, with 6 bases remaining between them. The CDR3 loop spans 12 amino acids.